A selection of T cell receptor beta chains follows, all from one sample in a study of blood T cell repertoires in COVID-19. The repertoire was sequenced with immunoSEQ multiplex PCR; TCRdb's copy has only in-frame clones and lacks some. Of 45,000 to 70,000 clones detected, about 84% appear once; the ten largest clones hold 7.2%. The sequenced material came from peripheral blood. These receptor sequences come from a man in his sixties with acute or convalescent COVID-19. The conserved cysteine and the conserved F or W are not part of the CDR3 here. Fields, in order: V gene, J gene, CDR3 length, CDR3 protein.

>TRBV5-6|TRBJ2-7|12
ASSTGTGVTEQY
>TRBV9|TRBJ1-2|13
ASSVEGDSNYGYT
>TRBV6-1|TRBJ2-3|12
ASSEGRGSDTQY
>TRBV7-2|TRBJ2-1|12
ASSSPLQGHEQF
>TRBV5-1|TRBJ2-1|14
ASSLNSRGGGNEQF
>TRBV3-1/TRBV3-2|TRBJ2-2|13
ASSLWTASTGELF
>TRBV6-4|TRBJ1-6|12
ASSSEVDNSPLH
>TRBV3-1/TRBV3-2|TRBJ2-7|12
ASSTRGVRNEQY
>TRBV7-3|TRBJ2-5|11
ASSSSGGLTQY
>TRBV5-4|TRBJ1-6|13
ASSPAQGHNSPLH
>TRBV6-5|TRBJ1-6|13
ASSYSQGGNSPLH
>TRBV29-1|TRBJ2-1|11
SVDWTPGGEQF
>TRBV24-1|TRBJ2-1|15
ATSDLPSPAGSNEQF
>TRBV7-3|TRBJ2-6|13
ASSPQGSGANVLT
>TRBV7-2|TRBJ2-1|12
ASSLVSGVNEQF
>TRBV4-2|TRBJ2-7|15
ASSSRAGPGSSYEQY
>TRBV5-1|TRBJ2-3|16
ASSLVGTSGGASDTQY
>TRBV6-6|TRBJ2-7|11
ASHGTAVYEQY
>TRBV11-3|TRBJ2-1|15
ASSLEGRGLVNNEQF
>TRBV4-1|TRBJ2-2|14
ASSQDNGAGTGELF
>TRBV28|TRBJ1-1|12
ASKGGQGGTEAF
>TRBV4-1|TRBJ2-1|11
ASSPDTFQKQF
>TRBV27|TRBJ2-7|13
ASSRPQGRSYEQY
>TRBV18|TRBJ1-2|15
ASSLRQGTGGVYGYT
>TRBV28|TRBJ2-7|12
ASSRQGLKYEQY
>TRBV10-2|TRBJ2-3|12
ASRAGGTTDTQY
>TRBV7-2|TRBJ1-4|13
ASSPRRGEAEKLF
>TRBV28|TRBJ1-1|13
ASSFLQGSNTEAF
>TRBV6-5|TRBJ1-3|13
ASSVQGSDGNTIY
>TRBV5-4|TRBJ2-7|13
ASSLNRDRVSEQY
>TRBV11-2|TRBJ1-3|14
ASSPPGQFSGNTIY